This T cell receptor (beta chain) comes out of a study of circulating CD8 cells and anti-PD-1 response in melanoma. Notes on the study in general: Published repertoire comparisons used only baseline and M1 samples. Experiments were generally run without replicates. Diversity ranked highest in DNEG and lowest in TIGIT subsets.

In its sample, this clonotype ranks as large. What it binds is not known. V lost 2 bases to trimming and J lost 6 bases; unmatched junction nucleotides: 6. The CDR3 totals 14 residues. CDR1 and CDR2 (germline): MGHRA, YSYEKL. Each library started from 15 ng of total RNA using the QIAseq Immune Repertoire TCR panel. Each CDR3 protein gets one entry after TCRdb re-called the reads with MiXCR. The sample yields 350 to 400 distinct CDR3 sequences, roughly 5% seen once. Four subsets defined by PD-1 and/or TIGIT were sorted from live CD3+CD8+TCRalphabeta+ cells. The chain employs TRBV4-1 and TRBJ2-7; 8 bases match TRBD1. Sequencing used CD8+ T cells from PBMCs, obtained at baseline or after one month of anti-PD-1 therapy (not recorded which). This TCR was sampled from a human donor with melanoma. The CDR3 protein is CASSQMTGVSEQYF. The CDR3 nucleotides are TGCGCCAGCAGCCAAATGACAGGGGTGAGCGAGCAGTACTTC.